The clone carrying this T cell receptor beta chain was detected only once. The CDR3 is 18 amino acids. V lost 5 bases and J 0 bases, leaving 20 bases between the germline ends. Germline CDR1 PRHDT, CDR2 FYEKMQ (reference sequence). The assay ran at deep level. The assay was immunoSEQ multiplex PCR, and TCRdb's table has in-frame clones only and misses some. Here the sample spans millions of clones, roughly 94% being singletons. This entry belongs to a study of shared clonotypes between healthy human individuals. There were no recent acute infections or vaccinations among the donors, who were healthy HIV-negative adults.

Source material: naive CD4+ T cells sorted from blood. Noted subset: CD45RA+ positively selected. This clonotype was sampled from a man between 18 and 35 years old in good health. The chain has TRBV13 and TRBJ2-1; the D is unclear. CDR3 residues: CASSRRRAAGASYNEQFF. The CDR3 nucleotides are TGTGCCAGCAGCCGAAGAAGAGCCGCCGGAGCCTCCTACAATGAGCAGTTCTTC.